The TCR beta chain under discussion was sequenced for a study of tumor-infiltrating lymphocytes in primary liver carcinoma. The authors made TCR beta cDNA from about 500 ng total RNA with a constant-region primer. Investigators got TCR beta libraries out of three nested multiplex PCR rounds, done with slightly modified ARM-PCR. The first two PCR rounds used TRBV1-TRBV30 primers with a Cbeta primer, 9 to 11 cycles each. TCRdb re-analysed the multiplex PCR reads in MiXCR, keeping a single row per CDR3 protein. The sample includes 310,000 or so distinct CDR3 sequences, less than 65% of them seen just once. Both blood RNA, taken from unsorted whole blood, and germline DNA were extracted. This clonotype turned up a few times. Antigen specificity is unknown. A single base separates this from a much larger clone, so it may be a read error. Notes on the study in general: Tumors reached a significantly greater top-250-clone fraction than blood did (p = 0.039).

The CDR3 has 13 residues. Looked up from germline, CDR1 is MNHEY and CDR2 is SVGAGI. The ends were cut back, 8 bases at V and 8 bases at J, with 17 bases in the middle. The clonotype comes from a middle-aged man with primary liver carcinoma and hepatitis B virus infection. The chain is built from TRBV6-5 and TRBJ2-3; D uncertain. Sequenced: peripheral blood. CDR3 nucleotides: TGTGCCAGCTGTTGGGTTCTGCCGGGTACGCAGTATTTT. Its translation: CASCWVLPGTQYF.